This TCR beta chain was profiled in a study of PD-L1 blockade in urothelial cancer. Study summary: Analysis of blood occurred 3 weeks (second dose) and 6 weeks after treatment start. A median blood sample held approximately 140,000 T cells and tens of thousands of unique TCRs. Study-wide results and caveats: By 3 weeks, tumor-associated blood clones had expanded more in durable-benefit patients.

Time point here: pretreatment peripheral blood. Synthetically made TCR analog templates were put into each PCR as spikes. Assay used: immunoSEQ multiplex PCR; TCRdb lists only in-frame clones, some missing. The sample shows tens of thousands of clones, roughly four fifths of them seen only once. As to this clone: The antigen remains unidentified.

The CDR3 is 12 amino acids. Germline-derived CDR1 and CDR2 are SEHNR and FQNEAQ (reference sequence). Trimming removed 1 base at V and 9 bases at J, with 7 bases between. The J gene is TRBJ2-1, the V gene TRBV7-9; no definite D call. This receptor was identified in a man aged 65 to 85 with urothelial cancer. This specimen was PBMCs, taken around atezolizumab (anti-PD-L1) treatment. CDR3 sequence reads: CASSLVRSEQFF. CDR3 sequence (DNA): TGTGCCAGCAGCTTAGTACGGAGTGAGCAGTTCTTC.